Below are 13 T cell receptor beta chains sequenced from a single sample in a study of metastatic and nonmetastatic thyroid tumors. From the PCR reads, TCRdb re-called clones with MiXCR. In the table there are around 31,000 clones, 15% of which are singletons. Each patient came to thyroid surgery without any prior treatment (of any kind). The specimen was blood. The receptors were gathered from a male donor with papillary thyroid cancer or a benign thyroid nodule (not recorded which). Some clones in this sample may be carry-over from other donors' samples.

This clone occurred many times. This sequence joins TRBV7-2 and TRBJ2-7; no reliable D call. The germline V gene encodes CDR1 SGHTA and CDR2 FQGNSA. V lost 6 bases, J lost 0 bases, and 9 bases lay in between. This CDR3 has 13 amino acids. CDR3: CASSFDSSYEQYF. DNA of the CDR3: TGTGCCAGCAGTTTCGACTCCTCCTACGAGCAGTACTTC.

The CDR3 sequence is CSAMSGDTQYF. The CDR3, as DNA: TGCAGTGCTATGAGTGGGGATACGCAGTATTTT. The chain has TRBV20-1 and TRBJ2-3; D not resolved. The CDR3 totals 11 residues. The germline CDR1 and CDR2 sequences are DFQATT and SNEGSKA (reference sequence). Trimming took 4 bases from V and 6 from J, leaving 8 bases between them.

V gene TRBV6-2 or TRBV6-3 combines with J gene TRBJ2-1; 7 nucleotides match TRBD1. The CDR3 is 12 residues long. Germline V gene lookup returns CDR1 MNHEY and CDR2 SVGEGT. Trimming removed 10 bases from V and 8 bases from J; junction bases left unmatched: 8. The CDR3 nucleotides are TGTGCCATCAGCTTTGACAGGGATGAGCAGTTCTTC. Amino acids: CAISFDRDEQFF.

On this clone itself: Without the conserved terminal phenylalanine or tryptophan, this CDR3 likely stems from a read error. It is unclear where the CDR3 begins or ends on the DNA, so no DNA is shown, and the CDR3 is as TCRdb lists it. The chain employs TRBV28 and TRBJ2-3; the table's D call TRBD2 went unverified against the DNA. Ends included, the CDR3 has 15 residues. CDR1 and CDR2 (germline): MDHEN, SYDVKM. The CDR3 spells CASKAGGTDEQYFGP.

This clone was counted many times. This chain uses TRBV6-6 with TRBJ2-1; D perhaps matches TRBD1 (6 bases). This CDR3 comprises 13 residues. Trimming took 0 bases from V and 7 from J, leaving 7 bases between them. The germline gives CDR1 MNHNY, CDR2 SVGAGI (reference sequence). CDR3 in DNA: TGTGCCAGCAGTTACTCACAGGGAAATGAGCAGTTCTTC. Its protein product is CASSYSQGNEQFF.

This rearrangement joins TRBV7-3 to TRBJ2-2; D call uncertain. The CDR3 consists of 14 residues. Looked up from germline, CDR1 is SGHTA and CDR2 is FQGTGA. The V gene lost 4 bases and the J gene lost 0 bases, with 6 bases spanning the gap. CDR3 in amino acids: CASSSYANTGELFF. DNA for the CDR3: TGTGCCAGCAGCTCGTACGCGAACACCGGGGAGCTGTTTTTT.

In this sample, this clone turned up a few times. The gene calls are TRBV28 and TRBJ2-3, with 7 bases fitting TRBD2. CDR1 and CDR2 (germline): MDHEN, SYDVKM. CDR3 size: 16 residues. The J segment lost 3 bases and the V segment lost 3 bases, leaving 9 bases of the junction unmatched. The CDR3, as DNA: TGTGCCAGCAGTTTGGGGTTTGGGGGGGGAACAGATACGCAGTATTTT. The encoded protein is CASSLGFGGGTDTQYF.

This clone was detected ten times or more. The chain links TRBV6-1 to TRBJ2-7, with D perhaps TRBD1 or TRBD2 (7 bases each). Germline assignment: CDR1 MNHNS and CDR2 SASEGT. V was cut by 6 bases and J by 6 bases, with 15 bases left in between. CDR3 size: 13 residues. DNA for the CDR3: TGTGCCAGCAGCCCAGGGGGGGGCCCCGAGCAGTACTTC. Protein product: CASSPGGGPEQYF.

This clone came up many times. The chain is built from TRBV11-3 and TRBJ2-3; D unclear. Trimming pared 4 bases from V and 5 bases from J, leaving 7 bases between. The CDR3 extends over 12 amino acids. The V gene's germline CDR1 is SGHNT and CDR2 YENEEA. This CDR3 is CASSYRIDTQYF. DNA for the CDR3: TGTGCCAGCAGCTACAGAATAGATACGCAGTATTTT. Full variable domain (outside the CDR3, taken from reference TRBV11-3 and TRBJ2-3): EAGVVQSPRYKIIEKKQPVAFWCNPISGHNTLYWYLQNLGQGPELLIRYENEEAVDDSQLPKDRFSAERLKGVDSTLKIQPAELGDSAVYLCASSYRIDTQYFGPGTRLTVL.

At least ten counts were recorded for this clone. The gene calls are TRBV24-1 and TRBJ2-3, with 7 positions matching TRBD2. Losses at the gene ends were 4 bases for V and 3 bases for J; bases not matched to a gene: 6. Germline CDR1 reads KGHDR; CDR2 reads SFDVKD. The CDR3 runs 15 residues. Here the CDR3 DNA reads TGTGCCACCAGTGACTGGCGGGAGTGGACAGATACGCAGTATTTT. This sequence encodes CATSDWREWTDTQYF.

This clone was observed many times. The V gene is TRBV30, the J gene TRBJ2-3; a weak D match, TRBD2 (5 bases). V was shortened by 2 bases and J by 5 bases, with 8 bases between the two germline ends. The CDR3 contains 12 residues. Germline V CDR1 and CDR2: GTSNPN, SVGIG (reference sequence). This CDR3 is CAWSYGEDTQYF. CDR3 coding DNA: TGTGCCTGGAGTTACGGGGAAGATACGCAGTATTTT.

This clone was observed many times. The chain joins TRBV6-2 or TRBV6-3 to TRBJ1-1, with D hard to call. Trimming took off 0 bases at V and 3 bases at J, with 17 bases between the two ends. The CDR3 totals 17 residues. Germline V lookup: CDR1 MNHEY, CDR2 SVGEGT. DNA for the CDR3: TGTGCCAGCAGTTACTCGATTCAGGACCCGTTTTACACTGAAGCTTTCTTT. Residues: CASSYSIQDPFYTEAFF.

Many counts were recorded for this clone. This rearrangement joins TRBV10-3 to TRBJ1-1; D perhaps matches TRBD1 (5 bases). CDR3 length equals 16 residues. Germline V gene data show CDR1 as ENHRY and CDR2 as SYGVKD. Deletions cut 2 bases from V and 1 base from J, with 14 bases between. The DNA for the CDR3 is TGTGCCATCAGTGAGGCCCCTAAAAGGGGGAACACTGAAGCTTTCTTT. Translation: CAISEAPKRGNTEAFF.